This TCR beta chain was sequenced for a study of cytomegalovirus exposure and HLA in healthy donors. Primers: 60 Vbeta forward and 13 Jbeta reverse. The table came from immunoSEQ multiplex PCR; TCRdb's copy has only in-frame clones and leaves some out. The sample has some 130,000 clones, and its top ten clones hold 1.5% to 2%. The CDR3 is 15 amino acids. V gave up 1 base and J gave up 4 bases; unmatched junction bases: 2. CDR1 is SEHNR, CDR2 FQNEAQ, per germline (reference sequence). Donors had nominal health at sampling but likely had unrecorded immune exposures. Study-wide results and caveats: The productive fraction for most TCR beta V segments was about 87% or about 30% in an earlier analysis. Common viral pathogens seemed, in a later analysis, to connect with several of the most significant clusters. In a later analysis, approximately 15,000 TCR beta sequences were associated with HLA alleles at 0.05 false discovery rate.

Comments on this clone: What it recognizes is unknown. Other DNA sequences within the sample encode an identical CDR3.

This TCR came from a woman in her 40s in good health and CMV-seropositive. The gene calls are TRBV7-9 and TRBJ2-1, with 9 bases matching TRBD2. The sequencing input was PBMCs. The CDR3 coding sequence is TGTGCCAGCAGCTTAGGACTAGCGGATTACAATGAGCAGTTCTTC. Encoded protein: CASSLGLADYNEQFF.